These 5 T cell receptor beta chains came from one sample sequenced in a study of cytotoxic CD8 clonotypes in ibrutinib-treated CLL. Assay: immunoSEQ multiplex PCR; the TCRdb copy retains only in-frame clones and omits some. This repertoire shows 20,000 to 25,000 clones, 65% to 80% found once; its top ten account for 40% to 50%. Here the sequenced sample was PBMCs, taken after 12 months of ibrutinib treatment. The receptors come from a human donor with chronic lymphocytic leukemia.

The J gene is TRBJ1-3, the V gene TRBV9, with a tentative D call TRBD1 (6 bases). In germline, CDR1 is SGDLS, CDR2 YYNGEE. CDR3 size: 15 residues. The V end lost 5 bases, the J end lost 3 bases, and 15 bases lay between the germline ends. CDR3 sequence (DNA): TGTGCCAGCAGTAAAGACAGGATGTATGGAAACACCATATATTTT. This gives the protein CASSKDRMYGNTIYF. The complete variable domain, with remaining parts taken from reference TRBV9 and TRBJ1-3, reads DSGVTQTPKHLITATGQRVTLRCSPRSGDLSVYWYQQSLDQGLQFLIQYYNGEERAKGNILERFSAQQFPDLHSELNLSSLELGDSALYFCASSKDRMYGNTIYFGEGSWLTVV.

The rearrangement joins TRBV5-1 to TRBJ2-7; TRBD1 aligns across 8 bases. V lost 6 bases, J lost 5 bases, and 7 bases stayed unmatched. Germline V gene sequence: CDR1 SGHRS, CDR2 YFSETQ. The CDR3 contains 13 residues. Here the CDR3 reads CASNQGARDEQYF. As DNA, the CDR3 is TGCGCCAGCAACCAGGGGGCGCGCGACGAGCAGTACTTC.

The chain combines TRBV30 with TRBJ1-3; the match to TRBD1 covers 8 bases. This CDR3 region has 15 residues. Losses at the gene ends were 3 bases for V and 2 bases for J; bases not matched to a gene: 6. Looked up from germline, CDR1 is GTSNPN and CDR2 is SVGIG (reference sequence). The CDR3 DNA reads TGTGCCTGGAGCCTTCGGACAGGGACTGGAAACACCATATATTTT. This encodes CAWSLRTGTGNTIYF.

The chain uses TRBV6-1 and TRBJ1-6; D is uncertain. Germline V CDR1 and CDR2: MNHNS, SASEGT. The CDR3 runs 17 residues. Deletions cut 2 bases from V and 0 bases from J, with 11 bases between. Written as DNA, the CDR3 is TGTGCCAGCAGTGAACGGTCCCCGAGCTCCTATAATTCACCCCTCCACTTT. Protein sequence: CASSERSPSSYNSPLHF.

This clone was detected only once. The V and J genes are TRBV15 and TRBJ2-1; weak D call: TRBD2 (5 bases). Germline V CDR1 and CDR2: LNHNV, YYDKDF (reference sequence). The CDR3 contains 16 residues. V was pared by 0 bases and J by 3 bases, with 12 bases between. For the CDR3, the DNA is TGTGCCACCAGCAGAGATCTAGGTCGGGACTACAATGAGCAGTTCTTC. It encodes CATSRDLGRDYNEQFF.